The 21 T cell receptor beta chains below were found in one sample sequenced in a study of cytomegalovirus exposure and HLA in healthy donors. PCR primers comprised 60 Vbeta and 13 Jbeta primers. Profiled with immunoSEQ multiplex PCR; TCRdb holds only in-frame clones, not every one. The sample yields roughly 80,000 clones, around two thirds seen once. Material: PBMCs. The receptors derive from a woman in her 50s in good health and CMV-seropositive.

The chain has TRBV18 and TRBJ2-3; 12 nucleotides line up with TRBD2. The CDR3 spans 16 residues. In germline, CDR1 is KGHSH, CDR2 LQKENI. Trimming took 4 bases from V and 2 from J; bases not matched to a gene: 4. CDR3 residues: CASSLGLAGTTDTQYF. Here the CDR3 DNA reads TGTGCCAGCTCACTCGGACTAGCGGGGACCACAGATACGCAGTATTTT.

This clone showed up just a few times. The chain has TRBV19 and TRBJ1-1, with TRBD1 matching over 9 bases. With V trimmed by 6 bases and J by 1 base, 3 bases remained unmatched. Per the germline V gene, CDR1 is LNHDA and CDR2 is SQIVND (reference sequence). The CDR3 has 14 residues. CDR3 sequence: CASRGTGTNTEAFF. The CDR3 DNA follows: TGTGCCAGTAGAGGGACAGGGACGAACACTGAAGCTTTCTTT.

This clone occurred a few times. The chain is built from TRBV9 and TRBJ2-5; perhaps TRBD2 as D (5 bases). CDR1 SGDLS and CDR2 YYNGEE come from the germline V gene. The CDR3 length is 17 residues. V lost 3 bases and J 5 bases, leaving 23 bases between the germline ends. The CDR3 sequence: CASSDRRISRSMETQYF. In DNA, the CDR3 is TGTGCCAGCAGCGACCGGAGGATCAGCCGTTCCATGGAGACCCAGTACTTC. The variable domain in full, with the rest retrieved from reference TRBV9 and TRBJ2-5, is DSGVTQTPKHLITATGQRVTLRCSPRSGDLSVYWYQQSLDQGLQFLIQYYNGEERAKGNILERFSAQQFPDLHSELNLSSLELGDSALYFCASSDRRISRSMETQYFGPGTRLLVL.

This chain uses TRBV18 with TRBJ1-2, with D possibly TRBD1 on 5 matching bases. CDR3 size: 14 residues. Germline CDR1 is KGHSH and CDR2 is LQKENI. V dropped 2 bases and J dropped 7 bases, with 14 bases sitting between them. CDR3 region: CASSPIGQGGGYTF. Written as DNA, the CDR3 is TGTGCCAGCTCACCAATCGGGCAGGGTGGTGGCTACACCTTC.

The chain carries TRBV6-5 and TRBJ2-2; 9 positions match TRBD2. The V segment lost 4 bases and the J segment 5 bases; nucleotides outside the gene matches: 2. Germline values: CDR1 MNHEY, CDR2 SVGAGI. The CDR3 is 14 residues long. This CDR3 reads CASSSSGGTGELFF. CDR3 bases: TGTGCCAGCAGTTCCAGCGGGGGGACCGGGGAGCTGTTTTTT.

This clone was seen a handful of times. CDR3 bases: TGTGCCAGCAGTGAAGTATCCCCCACTGAAGCTTTCTTT. Protein sequence: CASSEVSPTEAFF. The chain employs TRBV2 and TRBJ1-1; D is ambiguous. V lost 1 base and J 4 bases, leaving 7 bases between the germline ends. Germline values: CDR1 SNHLY, CDR2 FYNNEI. The CDR3 length is 13 residues.

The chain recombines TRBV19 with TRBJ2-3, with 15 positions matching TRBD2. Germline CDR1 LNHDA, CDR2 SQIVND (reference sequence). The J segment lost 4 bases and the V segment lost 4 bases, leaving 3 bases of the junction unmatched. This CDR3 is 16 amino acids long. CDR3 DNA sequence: TGTGCCAGTAGTACCCGGACTAGCGGGGGGGCAGATACGCAGTATTTT. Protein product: CASSTRTSGGADTQYF.

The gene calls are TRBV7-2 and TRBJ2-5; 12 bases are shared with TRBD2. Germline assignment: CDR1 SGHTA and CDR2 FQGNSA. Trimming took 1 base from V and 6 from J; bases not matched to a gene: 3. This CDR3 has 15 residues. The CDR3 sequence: CASSLGTSGVQTQYF. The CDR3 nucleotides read TGTGCCAGCAGCTTAGGGACTAGCGGGGTGCAGACCCAGTACTTC. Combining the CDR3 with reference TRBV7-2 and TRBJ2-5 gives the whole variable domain GAGVSQSPSNKVTEKGKDVELRCDPISGHTALYWYRQSLGQGLEFLIYFQGNSAPDKSGLPSDRFSAERTGGSVSTLTIQRTQQEDSAVYLCASSLGTSGVQTQYFGPGTRLLVL.

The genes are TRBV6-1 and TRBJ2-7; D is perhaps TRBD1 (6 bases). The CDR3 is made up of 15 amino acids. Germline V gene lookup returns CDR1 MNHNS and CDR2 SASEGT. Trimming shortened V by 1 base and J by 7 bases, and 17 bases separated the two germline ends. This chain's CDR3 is CASSEGARGRGEQYV. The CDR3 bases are TGTGCCAGCAGTGAAGGTGCCCGGGGCAGGGGAGAGCAGTACGTC.

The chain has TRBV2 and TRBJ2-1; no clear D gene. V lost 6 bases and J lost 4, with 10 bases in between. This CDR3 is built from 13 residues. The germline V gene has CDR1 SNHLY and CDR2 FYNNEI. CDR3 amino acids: CASSSDAYNEQFF. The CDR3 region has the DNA TGTGCCAGCAGCAGCGATGCTTACAATGAGCAGTTCTTC.

In DNA form, the CDR3 reads TGTGCCAGCAGCTTTGGGGGCAGGAGCTCCTACGAGCAGTACGTC. Its translation is CASSFGGRSSYEQYV. This sequence joins TRBV12-1 and TRBJ2-7; the D segment call TRBD1 is taken from the table without a DNA check. TRBV12-1 counts as a pseudogene. The CDR3 sequence is 15 residues long.

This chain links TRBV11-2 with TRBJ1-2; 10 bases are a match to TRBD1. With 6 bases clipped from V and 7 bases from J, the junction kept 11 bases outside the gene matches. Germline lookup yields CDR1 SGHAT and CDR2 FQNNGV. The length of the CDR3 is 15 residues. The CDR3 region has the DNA TGTGCCAGCAGGGTACGGGACAGGGGAGGTGTTGGCTACACCTTC. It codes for CASRVRDRGGVGYTF.

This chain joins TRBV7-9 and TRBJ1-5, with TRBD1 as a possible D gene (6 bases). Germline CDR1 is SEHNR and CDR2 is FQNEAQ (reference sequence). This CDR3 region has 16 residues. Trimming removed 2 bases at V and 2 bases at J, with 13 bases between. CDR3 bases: TGTGCCAGCAGCTTATGGTTTGAGGGGGGCAATCAGCCCCAGCATTTT. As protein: CASSLWFEGGNQPQHF. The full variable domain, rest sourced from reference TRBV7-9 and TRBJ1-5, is DTGVSQNPRHKITKRGQNVTFRCDPISEHNRLYWYRQTLGQGPEFLTYFQNEAQLEKSRLLSDRFSAERPKGSFSTLEIQRTEQGDSAMYLCASSLWFEGGNQPQHFGDGTRLSIL.

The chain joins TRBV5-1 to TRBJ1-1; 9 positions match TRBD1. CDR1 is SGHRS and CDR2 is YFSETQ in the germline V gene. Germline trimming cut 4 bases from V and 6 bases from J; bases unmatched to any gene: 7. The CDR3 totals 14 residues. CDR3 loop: CASSTRDRDPEAFF. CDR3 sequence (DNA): TGCGCCAGCAGCACAAGGGACAGGGACCCTGAAGCTTTCTTT.

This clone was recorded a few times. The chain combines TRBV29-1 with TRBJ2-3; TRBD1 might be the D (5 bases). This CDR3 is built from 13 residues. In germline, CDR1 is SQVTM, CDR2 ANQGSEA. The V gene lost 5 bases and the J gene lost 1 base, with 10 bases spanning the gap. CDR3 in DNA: TGCAGCGTTTTTTTAGGGGGCACAGATACGCAGTATTTT. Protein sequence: CSVFLGGTDTQYF.

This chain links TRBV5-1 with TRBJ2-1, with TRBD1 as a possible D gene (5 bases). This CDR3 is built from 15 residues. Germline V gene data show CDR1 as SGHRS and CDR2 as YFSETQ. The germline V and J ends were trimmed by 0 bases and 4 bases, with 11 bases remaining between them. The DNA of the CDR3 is TGCGCCAGCAGCTTGGTGGGTAGGGGATACAATGAGCAGTTCTTC. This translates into CASSLVGRGYNEQFF. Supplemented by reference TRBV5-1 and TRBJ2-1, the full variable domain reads KAGVTQTPRYLIKTRGQQVTLSCSPISGHRSVSWYQQTPGQGLQFLFEYFSETQRNKGNFPGRFSGRQFSNSRSEMNVSTLELGDSALYLCASSLVGRGYNEQFFGPGTRLTVL.

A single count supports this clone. The CDR3 reads CAWSPTPARSYGYTF. For the CDR3, the DNA is TGTGCCTGGAGTCCTACCCCGGCCCGGAGCTATGGCTACACCTTC. The chain joins TRBV30 to TRBJ1-2; D is unclear. Between the trimmed V and J ends, which lost 2 bases and 4 bases, there was a span of 17 bases. The germline V gene encodes CDR1 GTSNPN and CDR2 SVGIG (reference sequence). The CDR3 is made up of 15 amino acids.

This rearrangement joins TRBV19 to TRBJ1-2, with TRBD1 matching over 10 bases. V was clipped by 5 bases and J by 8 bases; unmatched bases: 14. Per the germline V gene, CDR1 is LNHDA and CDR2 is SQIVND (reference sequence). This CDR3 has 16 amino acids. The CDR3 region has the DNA TGTGCCAGTAGTTCTCGGACAGGGGGATATCCAACAGGCTACACCTTC. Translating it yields CASSSRTGGYPTGYTF.

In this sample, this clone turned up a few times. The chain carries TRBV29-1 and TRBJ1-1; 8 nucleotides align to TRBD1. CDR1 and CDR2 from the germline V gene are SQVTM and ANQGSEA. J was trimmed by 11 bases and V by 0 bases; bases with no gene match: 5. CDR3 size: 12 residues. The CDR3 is CSVEDGQGRAFF. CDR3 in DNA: TGCAGCGTTGAAGATGGACAGGGTAGGGCTTTCTTT.

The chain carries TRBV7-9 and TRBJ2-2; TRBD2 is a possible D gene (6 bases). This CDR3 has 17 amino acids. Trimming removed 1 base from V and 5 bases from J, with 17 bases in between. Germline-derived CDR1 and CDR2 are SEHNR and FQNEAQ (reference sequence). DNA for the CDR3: TGTGCCAGCAGCTTAGGTTGGGACTCCCTTATTACCGGGGAGCTGTTTTTT. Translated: CASSLGWDSLITGELFF.

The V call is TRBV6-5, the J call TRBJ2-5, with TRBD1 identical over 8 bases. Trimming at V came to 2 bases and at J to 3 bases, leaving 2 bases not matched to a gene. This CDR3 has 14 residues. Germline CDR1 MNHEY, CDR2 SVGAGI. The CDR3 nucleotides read TGTGCCAGCAGTTACCGGACAGGGAAAGAGACCCAGTACTTC. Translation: CASSYRTGKETQYF.